This TCR beta chain originates from a study of shared clonotypes between healthy human individuals (dated by TCRdb to 2018 to 2021). At the level of the whole study: The cohort comprised a couple of women and a few men aged 18 to 49 years. To increase sequencing depth and limit assay-specific biases, different laboratories used diverse techniques to prepare libraries and sequence TCR repertoires. Per donor, three plates each were used for CD4 naive and CD4 memory, two for CD8 naive, and one for CD8 memory. Blood TCR repertoires of roughly 5 healthy adults were deeply sequenced to estimate repertoire size and the extent of clonotype sharing between individuals. Per donor, leukapheresis produced somewhere between about 0.9 and 9 billion PBMCs.

For the CD8 naive samples, CD45RO-negative cells were positively selected for CCR7, yielding a CD45RA+CCR7+ population from which TemRA cells were excluded. Donors were healthy HIV-negative adults with no recently reported acute infections or vaccinations. Every donor was a Caucasian adult living in Nashville, Tennessee, USA. Blood was obtained by leukapheresis, after which PBMCs were separated by Ficoll-Histopaque density gradient centrifugation and cryopreserved in liquid nitrogen vapor phase. Analytical flow cytometry was used to check the purity and quantity of every magnetically sorted T cell population. Genomic DNA was isolated from every sorted fraction and measured by UV absorbance on a Nanodrop 2000c. Using the deep immunoSEQ assay, multiplex PCR amplified TCR CDR3 regions from genomic DNA. For each cell subset, the extracted genomic DNA was distributed evenly across all wells of several immunoSEQ 96-well plates, and each plate served as one replicate. For sorted subsets, approximately 190 ng of genomic DNA, equivalent to some 33,000 T cell genomes, went into each replicate PCR. Purified libraries were measured with a Qubit 3.0 fluorometer, size-checked on a Bioanalyzer 2100, and measured again with the KAPA Library Quantification kit. Every immunoSEQ 96-well plate was sequenced on a dedicated single-read 150-cycle Illumina NextSeq 550 flow cell. Concerning the study's data processing: Because only junctional sequences without quality scores were contained in the immunoSEQ output, filtering matching that applied to full-length reads could not be performed. To assign V/J genes and CDR3, sequences were annotated against IMGT germline references using PyIR, a Python wrapper for IgBLAST v1.9. Reads with weak V/J assignments (E-value above 1e-6), missing CDR3, stop codons, out-of-frame junctions, or ambiguous translated residues were removed. V3J clonotypes were defined as sequences sharing the same inferred V gene, J gene, and CDR3 amino acid sequence. To compute the percentage overlap between repertoires, the number of shared unique clonotypes was divided by the size of the smaller repertoire. Richness of each repertoire was evaluated using RTK rarefaction, the Chao1 estimator, and Recon v2.1 estimates of unobserved clonotypes. Generation probabilities for all TCRbeta clonotypes obtained by the gDNA method from a handful of donors were computed using OLGA. This is the immuneACCESS table as TCRdb keeps it, with only in-frame sequences that have V and J called. A part of the clones is gone; compared with another copy, unresolved V genes explain less than half, and the rest is unexplained. The V and J calls and clone size are taken from that table; D and trimming were inferred from the DNA. The sample profile shows a few hundred thousand clones; about 95% of them were found once. The ten largest make up 0.11% of the sample.

Including cysteine and phenylalanine, the CDR3 has 15 amino acids. Just CDR3 DNA is preserved here, 45 bases in frame from base 1. For CDR1 and CDR2, the germline V gene (reference sequence) lists LNHDA and SQIVND. The trim is 5 bases for V and 9 bases for J, with a gap of 17 bases between the germline ends. What the research found in general, with its limitations: Across a handful of donors, approximately 5% of naive CD4, roughly 3.4% of naive CD8, roughly 2.3% of memory CD4, and around 0.4% of memory CD8 clonotypes were shared. Rarefaction of sorted-subset datasets indicated incomplete sequencing despite the large sequencing depth. Naive subsets generally had larger estimated clonotype richness than memory subsets did. Only blood was sampled, and tissue TCR repertoires likely differ from those in blood. The small number of donors limited the genetic and exposure-history diversity represented. Compared with non-shared clonotypes, the clonotypes found in all four sorted-subset donors had higher generation probabilities. Based on pairwise subsampling, the degree of clonotype sharing among donors was expected to be affected by sequencing depth.

On this clone itself: What antigen it recognizes has not been identified. No per-base quality is available; no much larger clone lies one base away.

The V and J segments used are TRBV19 and TRBJ2-6, and possibly TRBD1, on 5 matching bases. This TCR was sampled from a woman aged 30 to 39 in good health. The material sequenced was naive CD8+ T cells sorted from blood. The sample's cell subset or site label is to be understood as: CD45RA+CCR7+. The DNA sequence reads TGTGCCAGTAGTTGGACACTGCGGAAGGGCAACGTCCTGACTTTC. It translates to CASSWTLRKGNVLTF.